These 16 T cell receptor beta chains were all obtained from the same sample, sequenced in a study of early T cells in non-severe SARS-CoV-2 infection. TCRdb reanalysed the 5' RACE reads using MiXCR and keeps one entry per CDR3 protein. The sample holds about 39,000 distinct CDR3 sequences, roughly 7% seen once. Sequencing was done on a sample of whole blood. Source of these receptors: an adult who was a healthcare worker with PCR-confirmed SARS-CoV-2 infection or an uninfected control (not recorded which).

The DNA for the CDR3 is TGTGCCAGCAGCTTAAGTCCGACCTACGAGCAGTACTTC. This sequence encodes CASSLSPTYEQYF. V is TRBV7-3 and J is TRBJ2-7; D remains unclear. The CDR3 extends over 13 amino acids. V shed 1 base and J shed 2 bases, with 6 bases lying between them. The V gene's germline CDR1 is SGHTA and CDR2 FQGTGA. Together with reference TRBV7-3 and TRBJ2-7, the CDR3 gives the full variable domain: GAGVSQTPSNKVTEKGKYVELRCDPISGHTALYWYRQSLGQGPEFLIYFQGTGAADDSGLPNDRFFAVRPEGSVSTLKIQRTERGDSAVYLCASSLSPTYEQYFGPGTRLTVT.

The rearrangement uses TRBV11-2 and TRBJ1-1, with D unresolved. CDR1 SGHAT and CDR2 FQNNGV come from the germline V gene. Trimming removed 0 bases from V and 0 bases from J, with 8 bases in between. CDR3 size: 15 residues. The CDR3 nucleotides read TGTGCCAGCAGCTTAGATCCGTTAATGAACACTGAAGCTTTCTTT. This encodes CASSLDPLMNTEAFF. The whole variable domain, filled in from reference TRBV11-2 and TRBJ1-1, reads EAGVAQSPRYKIIEKRQSVAFWCNPISGHATLYWYQQILGQGPKLLIQFQNNGVVDDSQLPKDRFSAERLKGVDSTLKIQPAKLEDSAVYLCASSLDPLMNTEAFFGQGTRLTVV.

A few counts support this clonotype. The chain recombines TRBV24-1 with TRBJ2-3; 8 bases line up with TRBD1. There are 15 residues in the CDR3. Trimming removed 4 bases from V and 1 base from J; junction bases left unmatched: 3. Germline values: CDR1 KGHDR, CDR2 SFDVKD. CDR3 loop: CATSEPGQGTDTQYF. CDR3 in DNA: TGTGCCACCAGTGAACCGGGACAGGGCACAGATACGCAGTATTTT.

The chain couples TRBV7-2 to TRBJ1-2; D is ambiguous. Between the trimmed V and J ends, which lost 5 bases and 4 bases, there was a span of 20 bases. CDR1 SGHTA and CDR2 FQGNSA come from the germline V gene. The CDR3 is 16 amino acids. CDR3 nucleotides: TGTGCCAGCAGCCCCCAGCTTGTGGCAGGCCGCTATGGCTACACCTTC. Its translation: CASSPQLVAGRYGYTF.

The genes are TRBV6-6 and TRBJ2-3; 8 bases map to TRBD1. The germline gives CDR1 MNHNY, CDR2 SVGAGI (reference sequence). V shed 2 bases, J shed 2 bases, and the junction held 9 bases outside the gene matches. This CDR3 region has 17 residues. The CDR3 DNA reads TGTGCCAGCAGTTACGGGACCGGGACAGGATCCACAGATACGCAGTATTTT. Its translation: CASSYGTGTGSTDTQYF.

The J gene is TRBJ2-7, the V gene TRBV11-2, with TRBD1 matching 8 bases. From germline, CDR1 is SGHAT and CDR2 FQNNGV. The length of the CDR3 is 19 residues. The trim removed 2 bases at V and 3 bases at J, leaving 18 bases unmatched. Written as DNA, the CDR3 is TGTGCCAGCAGCTTACCAGGGGGGACAGGAGCCCTCGAACGCTACGAGCAGTACTTC. This codes for CASSLPGGTGALERYEQYF. Full variable domain (outside the CDR3, taken from reference TRBV11-2 and TRBJ2-7): EAGVAQSPRYKIIEKRQSVAFWCNPISGHATLYWYQQILGQGPKLLIQFQNNGVVDDSQLPKDRFSAERLKGVDSTLKIQPAKLEDSAVYLCASSLPGGTGALERYEQYFGPGTRLTVT.

The chain joins TRBV19 to TRBJ2-1; D gene uncertain. Trimming stripped 6 bases from V and 9 bases from J, with 12 bases between. Germline CDR1 is LNHDA and CDR2 is SQIVND (reference sequence). This CDR3 has 12 residues. The CDR3 bases are TGTGCCAGTAGCCCTAGACGGGCTGAGCAGTTCTTC. Translating gives CASSPRRAEQFF. Full variable domain (missing parts from reference TRBV19 and TRBJ2-1): DGGITQSPKYLFRKEGQNVTLSCEQNLNHDAMYWYRQDPGQGLRLIYYSQIVNDFQKGDIAEGYSVSREKKESFPLTVTSAQKNPTAFYLCASSPRRAEQFFGPGTRLTVL.

The chain carries TRBV11-2 and TRBJ1-2, with a weak D call TRBD1 (5 bases). The CDR3 consists of 14 residues. Germline-derived CDR1 and CDR2 are SGHAT and FQNNGV. V was trimmed by 5 bases and J by 3 bases, leaving 13 bases between them. The CDR3 is CASSPLMGDYGYTF. In nucleotides, the CDR3 is TGTGCCAGCAGCCCCCTCATGGGGGACTATGGCTACACCTTC.

This chain connects TRBV27 to TRBJ1-2, with D uncertain. V lost 3 bases and J 2 bases, leaving 7 bases between the germline ends. CDR1 is MNHEY and CDR2 is SMNVEV in the germline V gene (reference sequence). This CDR3 contains 13 residues. In DNA, the CDR3 is TGTGCCAGCAGTTTTCAAGGGAACTATGGCTACACCTTC. Amino acids: CASSFQGNYGYTF.

This clonotype was picked up many times. This sequence joins TRBV11-2 and TRBJ2-3; TRBD1 or TRBD2 may be the D gene (5 bases each). With 5 bases removed from V and 3 bases from J, the gap between germline ends came to 12 bases. The CDR3 contains 14 residues. CDR1 and CDR2 from the germline V gene are SGHAT and FQNNGV. Here the CDR3 DNA reads TGTGCCAGCAGCGCATTGAGGGGAACAGATACGCAGTATTTT. The encoded protein is CASSALRGTDTQYF. The full variable domain, its missing parts supplied by reference TRBV11-2 and TRBJ2-3, is EAGVAQSPRYKIIEKRQSVAFWCNPISGHATLYWYQQILGQGPKLLIQFQNNGVVDDSQLPKDRFSAERLKGVDSTLKIQPAKLEDSAVYLCASSALRGTDTQYFGPGTRLTVL.

This clonotype appeared many times. The chain combines TRBV20-1 with TRBJ1-6; 9 nucleotides align to TRBD1. Trimming removed 6 bases from V and 8 bases from J; junction bases left unmatched: 5. CDR1 and CDR2 (germline): DFQATT, SNEGSKA (reference sequence). The CDR3 contains 13 residues. The CDR3 sequence: CSAPDRGDSPLHF. CDR3 DNA: TGCAGTGCCCCGGACAGGGGCGATTCACCCCTCCACTTT.

In its sample, this clonotype was seen a few times. The rearrangement links TRBV20-1 to TRBJ1-1, with TRBD1 matching 8 bases. V shed 8 bases, J shed 5 bases, and the junction held 13 bases outside the gene matches. The germline V gene encodes CDR1 DFQATT and CDR2 SNEGSKA (reference sequence). This CDR3 spans 14 amino acids. DNA for the CDR3: TGCAGTTGGACAGGGTTTGCTATTCGGACTGAAGCTTTCTTT. It translates to CSWTGFAIRTEAFF.

There are a few counts of this clonotype. The rearrangement links TRBV7-9 to TRBJ2-5; D gene ambiguous. Germline values: CDR1 SEHNR, CDR2 FQNEAQ (reference sequence). The V end lost 4 bases, the J end lost 5 bases, and 11 bases lay between the germline ends. The CDR3 has 13 residues. This CDR3 reads CASSSTVAETQYF. In DNA, the CDR3 is TGTGCCAGCAGCTCGACTGTAGCCGAGACCCAGTACTTC.

This clonotype was detected only a few times. This rearrangement joins TRBV4-1 to TRBJ2-1; TRBD1 matches 8 bases. V was pared by 0 bases and J by 7 bases, with 8 bases of the junction left unmatched. The CDR3 is 16 residues long. The germline CDR1 and CDR2 sequences are MGHRA and YSYEKL. CDR3 loop: CASSQDMGQVINEQFF. In DNA form, the CDR3 reads TGCGCCAGCAGCCAAGATATGGGACAGGTGATTAATGAGCAGTTCTTC.

This clonotype has ten or more counts. The chain is built from TRBV3-1 and TRBJ1-4; D not certain. The CDR3 runs 14 residues. CDR1 LGHDT and CDR2 YNNKEL come from the germline V gene (reference sequence). Trimming left V 6 bases short and J 8 bases short, with 16 bases between. CDR3 protein: CASRLSSAGEKLFF. CDR3 in DNA: TGTGCCAGCAGGCTATCAAGCGCGGGGGAAAAACTGTTTTTT.

The V call is TRBV12-3 or TRBV12-4, the J call TRBJ2-2; D could derive from TRBD1 or TRBD2 (5 bases each). This CDR3 is 14 amino acids long. Trimming took off 7 bases at V and 0 bases at J, with 9 bases between the two ends. The CDR3 sequence is CASKPGPNTGELFF. DNA of the CDR3: TGTGCCAGCAAACCGGGGCCGAACACCGGGGAGCTGTTTTTT.